The 32 T cell receptor beta chains given below trace back to one sample, sequenced in a study of T cells in Graves' hyperthyroidism and ophthalmopathy. Regions amplified from RNA transcripts were the TCR beta CDR3 regions. HTBI primers drove first-round RT-PCR of the TCR CDR3. TCRdb ran MiXCR on the multiplex PCR reads and lists one entry per CDR3 protein. The table lists about 560,000 distinct CDR3 sequences, around 14% of them singletons. The sample consisted of blood. Every receptor here comes from a woman aged 25 to 39 with Graves' hyperthyroidism.

This clonotype was picked up a small number of times. A much larger clone differs from this one at a single base, so this may be a read error. The CDR3 region has the DNA TGCAGTGCGACTAGCGGGAGTACCACTAGGCAGTTCTTC. Translated: CSATSGSTTRQFF. The chain recombines TRBV20-1 with TRBJ2-1; 12 positions match TRBD2. The length of the CDR3 is 13 residues. V was clipped by 6 bases and J by 12 bases; unmatched bases: 9. From germline, CDR1 is DFQATT and CDR2 SNEGSKA (reference sequence).

This clonotype was picked up a small number of times. This chain links TRBV6-1 with TRBJ2-7, with D perhaps TRBD1 (6 bases). Germline V gene sequence: CDR1 MNHNS, CDR2 SASEGT. This CDR3 region has 12 residues. Trimming removed 7 bases from V and 5 bases from J, with 12 bases in between. The CDR3 DNA follows: TGTGCCAGCATAGGCAGGGGAAACGAGCAGTACTTC. Its translation is CASIGRGNEQYF.

Many counts were recorded for this clonotype. The chain has TRBV7-9 and TRBJ2-5; TRBD2 matches at 10 bases. Germline V lookup: CDR1 SEHNR, CDR2 FQNEAQ (reference sequence). J was trimmed by 5 bases and V by 1 base; bases with no gene match: 16. The CDR3 is made up of 19 amino acids. CDR3 DNA: TGTGCCAGCAGCTTAGTGGTTGCCGAGATAGCGGGAGGCTGGGAGACCCAGTACTTC. It specifies CASSLVVAEIAGGWETQYF.

This clonotype was seen repeatedly, ten times or more. This chain joins TRBV7-2 and TRBJ2-5; D is possibly TRBD1 (6 bases). The CDR3 is 13 residues long. V lost 8 bases to trimming and J lost 2 bases, with 12 bases between them. Germline V lookup: CDR1 SGHTA, CDR2 FQGNSA. DNA for the CDR3: TGTGCCAGCTCACTCGGACAGCAAGAGACCCAGTACTTC. Its protein is CASSLGQQETQYF. Variable domain in full (rest from reference TRBV7-2 and TRBJ2-5): GAGVSQSPSNKVTEKGKDVELRCDPISGHTALYWYRQSLGQGLEFLIYFQGNSAPDKSGLPSDRFSAERTGGSVSTLTIQRTQQEDSAVYLCASSLGQQETQYFGPGTRLLVL.

The rearrangement links TRBV20-1 to TRBJ2-7; 11 nucleotides line up with TRBD2. The CDR3 sequence is 15 residues long. CDR1 and CDR2 from the germline V gene are DFQATT and SNEGSKA (reference sequence). V lost 6 bases, J lost 3 bases, and 10 bases stayed unmatched. The CDR3 bases are TGCAGTGCCCGTTTTACTAGCGGGAGAGACTACGAGCAGTACTTC. It yields the protein CSARFTSGRDYEQYF.

This clonotype was counted only a few times. A much larger clone lies a single base off, so this may be a read error. This sequence joins TRBV28 and TRBJ1-2, with D uncertain. Germline loops: CDR1 MDHEN, CDR2 SYDVKM. CDR3 length equals 12 residues. Written as DNA, the CDR3 is TGTGCCGGCAGTTCCCTCCCGCCTGCGGGGACCTTC. Residues: CAGSSLPPAGTF.

There are a few counts of this clonotype. The rearrangement uses TRBV25-1 and TRBJ2-7; a possible D gene is TRBD2 (6 bases). CDR1 and CDR2 (germline): MGHDK, SYGVNS. Trimming took off 3 bases at V and 4 bases at J, with 16 bases between the two ends. The CDR3 totals 15 residues. CDR3 coding DNA: TGTGCCAGCAGTGAGGAGGGTGGCCCACATTACGAGCAGTACTTC. Protein: CASSEEGGPHYEQYF.

Ten or more counts support this clonotype. V usage is TRBV30 and J usage is TRBJ2-3; the D is unclear. Germline values: CDR1 GTSNPN, CDR2 SVGIG (reference sequence). V lost 5 bases, J lost 3 bases, and 9 bases lay in between. This CDR3 has 12 residues. The CDR3 region is CAWGPATDTQYF. The CDR3 DNA reads as TGTGCCTGGGGGCCAGCGACAGATACGCAGTATTTT.

This chain uses TRBV4-3 with TRBJ1-5, with 7 bases matching TRBD1. The germline V gene encodes CDR1 LGHNA and CDR2 YSLEER. The CDR3 spans 13 residues. J lost 9 bases, V lost 2 bases, and 4 bases had no gene match. The CDR3 nucleotides are TGCGCCAGCAGCCAAAAAGGGGGCTCGCCCCAGCATTTT. Amino acids: CASSQKGGSPQHF.

This clonotype was counted many times. The V call is TRBV6-1, the J call TRBJ2-7; TRBD2 matches at 9 bases. The J segment lost 0 bases and the V segment lost 5 bases, leaving 11 bases of the junction unmatched. The CDR3 is 17 residues long. Germline V gene data show CDR1 as MNHNS and CDR2 as SASEGT. The CDR3 reads CASSLQRTSANSYEQYF. As DNA, the CDR3 is TGTGCCAGCAGTCTACAACGGACTAGCGCAAACTCCTACGAGCAGTACTTC.

In its sample, this clonotype was seen many times. The genes are TRBV6-1 and TRBJ2-2, with 8 bases that match TRBD1. V lost 6 bases and J lost 4; bases outside the gene matches: 7. From germline, CDR1 is MNHNS and CDR2 SASEGT. The CDR3 length is 15 residues. The CDR3: CASRPTGVTTGELFF. CDR3 in DNA: TGTGCCAGCAGGCCGACAGGGGTGACCACCGGGGAGCTGTTTTTT.

The table lists this clonotype with many counts. V usage is TRBV7-7 and J usage is TRBJ2-5; D not certain. V lost 1 base to trimming and J lost 1 base, with 4 bases between them. Germline loops: CDR1 SSHAT, CDR2 FNYEAQ (reference sequence). This CDR3 comprises 13 residues. The CDR3 protein is CASSLVLQETQYF. The CDR3 DNA follows: TGTGCCAGCAGCTTAGTTCTCCAAGAGACCCAGTACTTC.

At least ten counts were recorded for this clonotype. Written as DNA, the CDR3 is TGCAGCGTTGTTCGGCTAGCGGGAAGTACAGATACGCAGTATTTT. Translated, it gives CSVVRLAGSTDTQYF. The J gene is TRBJ2-3, the V gene TRBV29-1; 9 nucleotides line up with TRBD2. The CDR3 is 15 amino acids. V trimming: 4 bases; J trimming: 3 bases; junction bases outside the gene matches: 8. Germline assignment: CDR1 SQVTM and CDR2 ANQGSEA.

Only a few counts were recorded for this clonotype. This chain connects TRBV6-9 to TRBJ1-6; 8 bases are shared with TRBD1. Germline loops: CDR1 MNHGY, CDR2 SVAAGI. Losses at the gene ends were 2 bases for V and 4 bases for J; bases not matched to a gene: 4. The length of the CDR3 is 16 residues. In DNA form, the CDR3 reads TGTGCCAGCAGTTATGGGGACAGGCTTTATAATTCACCCCTCCACTTT. This translates into CASSYGDRLYNSPLHF.

This clonotype was seen at least ten times. The V gene is TRBV29-1, the J gene TRBJ1-1; TRBD1 is a possible D gene (6 bases). The CDR3 spans 14 residues. CDR1 SQVTM and CDR2 ANQGSEA come from the germline V gene. V gave up 5 bases and J gave up 4 bases, with 17 bases separating them. The CDR3 loop reads CSVWGGQVATEAFF. The DNA for the CDR3 is TGCAGCGTTTGGGGGGGCCAGGTTGCCACTGAAGCTTTCTTT.

Only a few counts were recorded for this clonotype. The gene calls are TRBV18 and TRBJ1-6; 9 bases are shared with TRBD1. The CDR3 consists of 14 residues. Trimming removed 4 bases from V and 10 bases from J; junction bases left unmatched: 5. Germline-derived CDR1 and CDR2 are KGHSH and LQKENI. The CDR3 spells CASSRDRVGSPLHF. The CDR3 region has the DNA TGTGCCAGCTCACGGGACAGGGTGGGATCACCCCTCCACTTT.

This clonotype was recorded many times. The chain has TRBV7-9 and TRBJ2-1; tentatively, D is TRBD2 (5 bases). V dropped 3 bases and J dropped 5 bases, with 23 bases sitting between them. The CDR3 is 18 amino acids. CDR1 and CDR2 (germline): SEHNR, FQNEAQ (reference sequence). CDR3 sequence (DNA): TGTGCCAGCAGCTTGCCAAAAATACTAGACGCCTTTAACAATGAGCAGTTCTTC. This gives the protein CASSLPKILDAFNNEQFF.

This chain connects TRBV19 to TRBJ2-1, with D perhaps matching TRBD1 or TRBD2 (5 bases each). Germline V gives CDR1 LNHDA, CDR2 SQIVND (reference sequence). V dropped 2 bases and J dropped 7 bases, with 21 bases sitting between them. There are 17 residues in the CDR3. Written as DNA, the CDR3 is TGTGCCAGTAGTATACAGTGGCGGGCAGGGATACGGAATGAGCAGTTCTTC. Its translation: CASSIQWRAGIRNEQFF.

At least ten counts were recorded for this clonotype. The chain combines TRBV5-1 with TRBJ2-1; TRBD2 aligns across 9 bases. The CDR3 contains 17 residues. The V gene's germline CDR1 is SGHRS and CDR2 YFSETQ. The trim removed 1 base at V and 4 bases at J, leaving 9 bases unmatched. The CDR3 bases are TGCGCCAGCAGCTTGCTCAGTCTAGCGGGACTTTACAATGAGCAGTTCTTC. This codes for CASSLLSLAGLYNEQFF.

This clonotype has a count of ten or more. This chain joins TRBV30 and TRBJ2-3; D not certain. The V end lost 0 bases, the J end lost 2 bases, and 9 bases lay between the germline ends. In germline, CDR1 is GTSNPN, CDR2 SVGIG (reference sequence). The length of the CDR3 is 14 residues. The CDR3 protein is CAWSVRRVTDTQYF. The DNA of the CDR3 is TGTGCCTGGAGTGTTCGACGGGTCACAGATACGCAGTATTTT. Full variable domain (remainder filled in from reference TRBV30 and TRBJ2-3): SQTIHQWPATLVQPVGSPLSLECTVEGTSNPNLYWYRQAAGRGLQLLFYSVGIGQISSEVPQNLSASRPQDRQFILSSKKLLLSDSGFYLCAWSVRRVTDTQYFGPGTRLTVL.

This clonotype showed up many times. The chain has TRBV6-1 and TRBJ2-2; the D gene is possibly TRBD1 (5 bases). V was cut by 2 bases and J by 6 bases, with 13 bases left in between. There are 15 residues in the CDR3. CDR1 is MNHNS and CDR2 is SASEGT in the germline V gene. CDR3 sequence: CASSESRGLPGELFF. DNA for the CDR3: TGTGCCAGCAGTGAAAGTAGGGGTCTCCCCGGGGAGCTGTTTTTT.

This clonotype was counted ten times or more. This sequence joins TRBV2 and TRBJ2-2; D unresolved. V lost 2 bases to trimming and J lost 0 bases, with 7 bases between them. The CDR3 extends over 15 amino acids. The V gene's germline CDR1 is SNHLY and CDR2 FYNNEI. The CDR3 region has the DNA TGTGCCAGCAGTGAACAGGCGACGAACACCGGGGAGCTGTTTTTT. It specifies CASSEQATNTGELFF.

This clonotype occurred a few times. V gene TRBV9 combines with J gene TRBJ2-3; 12 positions agree with TRBD2. Germline loops: CDR1 SGDLS, CDR2 YYNGEE. This CDR3 region has 18 residues. The junction had 9 bases not matched to a gene; V was cut back by 2 bases and J by 2 bases. CDR3 sequence (DNA): TGTGCCAGCAGCGTTTCCGGGACTAGCGGGTTTTTCACAGATACGCAGTATTTT. Protein sequence: CASSVSGTSGFFTDTQYF.

This clonotype is a singleton in its sample. An end of the junction differs from the germline gene, which may be a read error. The V and J genes are TRBV7-9 and TRBJ1-4; no clear D gene. This CDR3 is 16 amino acids long. CDR1 is SEHNR, CDR2 FQNEAQ, per germline (reference sequence). CDR3 region: CAGSTISGPSNEKLFF. In DNA form, the CDR3 reads TGTGCCGGCAGCACGATCTCAGGTCCGTCTAATGAAAAACTGTTTTTT.

The genes are TRBV30 and TRBJ2-5, with TRBD2 matching over 8 bases. With V trimmed by 3 bases and J by 2 bases, 8 bases remained unmatched. The CDR3 spans 15 residues. Germline V gives CDR1 GTSNPN, CDR2 SVGIG (reference sequence). The CDR3, as DNA: TGTGCCTGGAGGGGTAGCGGGGTCCCACAAGAGACCCAGTACTTC. Protein product: CAWRGSGVPQETQYF.

This clonotype occurred many times. V usage is TRBV2 and J usage is TRBJ2-1; D not resolved. The V and J ends lost 8 bases and 4 bases respectively, with 15 bases between them. The CDR3 totals 14 residues. Germline V gene data show CDR1 as SNHLY and CDR2 as FYNNEI. The CDR3 region has the DNA TGTGCCAGCCGAGCCGGATCATCGTACAATGAGCAGTTCTTC. It encodes CASRAGSSYNEQFF.

In its sample, this clonotype was seen once. CDR3 in amino acids: CASSEGLAGFSSYEQYF. The CDR3 region has the DNA TGTGCCAGCAGTGAAGGACTAGCGGGATTCAGCTCCTACGAGCAGTACTTC. The chain joins TRBV6-1 to TRBJ2-7; 11 bases agree with TRBD2. V lost 1 base and J lost 0; bases outside the gene matches: 5. The CDR3 consists of 17 residues. Germline loops: CDR1 MNHNS, CDR2 SASEGT.

This clonotype was seen ten or more times. V gene TRBV3-1 combines with J gene TRBJ2-4, with unresolved D. Germline CDR1 LGHDT, CDR2 YNNKEL (reference sequence). The CDR3 loop spans 14 amino acids. With 5 bases removed from V and 9 bases from J, the gap between germline ends came to 17 bases. CDR3 sequence (DNA): TGTGCCAGCAGCTCCCAGACTGGTTTGAGCATTCAGTACTTC. It encodes CASSSQTGLSIQYF. Based on the CDR3 plus reference TRBV3-1 and TRBJ2-4, the full variable domain is DTAVSQTPKYLVTQMGNDKSIKCEQNLGHDTMYWYKQDSKKFLKIMFSYNNKELIINETVPNRFSPKSPDKAHLNLHINSLELGDSAVYFCASSSQTGLSIQYFGAGTRLSVL.

This clonotype has just a few counts. V gene TRBV5-5 combines with J gene TRBJ1-5, with D possibly being TRBD1 (5 bases). From germline, CDR1 is SGHKS and CDR2 YYEKEE (reference sequence). With 0 bases removed from V and 2 bases from J, the gap between germline ends came to 9 bases. This CDR3 has 15 residues. As DNA, the CDR3 is TGTGCCAGCAGCTTGGCCGGGGACGGCAATCAGCCCCAGCATTTT. It encodes CASSLAGDGNQPQHF.

This clonotype was counted ten times or more. Here the CDR3 reads CASSDSSDRDRYTDTQYF. In DNA, the CDR3 is TGTGCCAGCAGCGATAGCTCCGACCGGGACAGGTACACAGATACGCAGTATTTT. The rearrangement joins TRBV9 to TRBJ2-3, with TRBD1 matching over 8 bases. Trimming took 3 bases from V and 2 from J; bases not matched to a gene: 14. CDR1 and CDR2 from the germline V gene are SGDLS and YYNGEE. The CDR3 is made up of 18 amino acids.

This clonotype has ten or more counts. V is TRBV5-1 and J is TRBJ1-1; 7 bases are shared with TRBD1. Germline V CDR1 and CDR2: SGHRS, YFSETQ. There are 14 residues in the CDR3. The J segment lost 3 bases and the V segment lost 0 bases, leaving 2 bases of the junction unmatched. The DNA of the CDR3 is TGCGCCAGCAGCTTGGAGGGGGCGTACACTGAAGCTTTCTTT. Encoded protein: CASSLEGAYTEAFF.

This clonotype was seen only a few times. The CDR3 spells CASSAPQGLFGNTIYF. The CDR3 region has the DNA TGTGCCAGCAGCGCCCCACAGGGGCTTTTTGGAAACACCATATATTTT. The chain joins TRBV5-5 to TRBJ1-3, with 7 nucleotides matching TRBD1. Germline values: CDR1 SGHKS, CDR2 YYEKEE (reference sequence). The junction had 10 bases not matched to a gene; V was cut back by 4 bases and J by 3 bases. CDR3 length equals 16 residues.